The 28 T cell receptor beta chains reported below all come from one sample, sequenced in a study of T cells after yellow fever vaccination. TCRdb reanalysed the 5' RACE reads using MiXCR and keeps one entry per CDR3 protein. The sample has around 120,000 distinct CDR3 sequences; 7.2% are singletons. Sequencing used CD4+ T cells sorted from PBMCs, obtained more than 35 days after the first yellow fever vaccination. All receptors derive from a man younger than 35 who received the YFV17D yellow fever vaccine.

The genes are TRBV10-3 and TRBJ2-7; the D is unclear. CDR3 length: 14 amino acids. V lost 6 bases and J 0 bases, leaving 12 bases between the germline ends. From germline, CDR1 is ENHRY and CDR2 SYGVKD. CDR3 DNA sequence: TGTGCCATCAGCCCCGGGCTCGCCTCCTACGAGCAGTACTTC. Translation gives CAISPGLASYEQYF.

This CDR3 is CAIGPDGSNQPQHF. CDR3 nucleotides: TGTGCCATCGGACCAGACGGGAGCAATCAGCCCCAGCATTTT. The chain employs TRBV10-3 and TRBJ1-5; unclear D gene. CDR3 length equals 14 residues. V lost 8 bases, J lost 1 base, and 12 bases lay in between. Looked up from germline, CDR1 is ENHRY and CDR2 is SYGVKD.

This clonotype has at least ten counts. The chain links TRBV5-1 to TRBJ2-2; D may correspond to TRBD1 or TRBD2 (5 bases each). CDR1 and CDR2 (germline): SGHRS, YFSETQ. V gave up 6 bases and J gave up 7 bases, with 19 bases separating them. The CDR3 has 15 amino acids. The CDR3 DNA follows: TGCGCCAGCACCGAGGGGATCTATGGATTCGGGGAGCTGTTTTTT. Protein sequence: CASTEGIYGFGELFF.

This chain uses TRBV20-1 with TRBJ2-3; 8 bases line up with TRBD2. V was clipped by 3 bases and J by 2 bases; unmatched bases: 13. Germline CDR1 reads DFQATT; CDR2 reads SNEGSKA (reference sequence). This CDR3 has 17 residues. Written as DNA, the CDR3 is TGCAGTGCTAGTTGGGCGGGGGGTCCCAAACACACAGATACGCAGTATTTT. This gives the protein CSASWAGGPKHTDTQYF.

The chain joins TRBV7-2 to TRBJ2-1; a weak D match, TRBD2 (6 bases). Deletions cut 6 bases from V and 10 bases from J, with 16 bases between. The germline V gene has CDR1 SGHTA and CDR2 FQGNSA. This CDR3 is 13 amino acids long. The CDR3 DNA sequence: TGTGCCAGCAGTTTCCGGGCGGGGCGGGAGCAGTTCTTC. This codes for CASSFRAGREQFF.

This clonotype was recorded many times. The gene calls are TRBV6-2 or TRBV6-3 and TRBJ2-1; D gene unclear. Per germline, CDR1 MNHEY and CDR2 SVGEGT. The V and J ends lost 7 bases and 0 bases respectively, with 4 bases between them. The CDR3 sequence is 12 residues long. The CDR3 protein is CASTGSYNEQFF. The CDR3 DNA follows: TGTGCCAGCACCGGCTCCTACAATGAGCAGTTCTTC.

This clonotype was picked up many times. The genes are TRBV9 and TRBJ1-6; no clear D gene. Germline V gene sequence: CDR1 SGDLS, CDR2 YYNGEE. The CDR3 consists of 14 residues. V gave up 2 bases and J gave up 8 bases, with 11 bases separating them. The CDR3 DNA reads TGTGCCAGCAGCGTGCAAGGGTTGGATTCACCCCTCCACTTT. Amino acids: CASSVQGLDSPLHF. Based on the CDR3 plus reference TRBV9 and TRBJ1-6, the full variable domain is DSGVTQTPKHLITATGQRVTLRCSPRSGDLSVYWYQQSLDQGLQFLIQYYNGEERAKGNILERFSAQQFPDLHSELNLSSLELGDSALYFCASSVQGLDSPLHFGNGTRLTVT.

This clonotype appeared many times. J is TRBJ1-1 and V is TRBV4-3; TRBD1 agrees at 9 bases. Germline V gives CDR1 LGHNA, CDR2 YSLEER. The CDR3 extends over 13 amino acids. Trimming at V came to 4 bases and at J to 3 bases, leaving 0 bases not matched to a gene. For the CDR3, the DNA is TGCGCCAGCAGCCGGACAGGGGACACTGAAGCTTTCTTT. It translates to CASSRTGDTEAFF.

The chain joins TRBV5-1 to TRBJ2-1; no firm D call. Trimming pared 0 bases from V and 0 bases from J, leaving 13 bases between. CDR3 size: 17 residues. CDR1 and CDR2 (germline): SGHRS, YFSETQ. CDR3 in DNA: TGCGCCAGCAGCTTGGCTTCCGATGCGAGCTCCTACAATGAGCAGTTCTTC. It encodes CASSLASDASSYNEQFF.

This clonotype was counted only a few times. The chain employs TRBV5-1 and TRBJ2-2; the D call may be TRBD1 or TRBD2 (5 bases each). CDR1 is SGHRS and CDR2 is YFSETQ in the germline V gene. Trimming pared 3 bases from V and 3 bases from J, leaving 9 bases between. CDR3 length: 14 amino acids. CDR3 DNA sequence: TGCGCCAGCAGCTCCGGGACGTACACCGGGGAGCTGTTTTTT. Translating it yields CASSSGTYTGELFF.

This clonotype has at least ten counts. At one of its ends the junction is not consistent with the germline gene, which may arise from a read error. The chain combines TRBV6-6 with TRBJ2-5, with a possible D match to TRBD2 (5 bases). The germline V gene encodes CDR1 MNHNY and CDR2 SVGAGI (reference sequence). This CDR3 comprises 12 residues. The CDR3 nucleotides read TGTGCCAGCAGTGCGGACTCTAGGCGGTGTAGGTTC. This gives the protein CASSADSRRCRF.

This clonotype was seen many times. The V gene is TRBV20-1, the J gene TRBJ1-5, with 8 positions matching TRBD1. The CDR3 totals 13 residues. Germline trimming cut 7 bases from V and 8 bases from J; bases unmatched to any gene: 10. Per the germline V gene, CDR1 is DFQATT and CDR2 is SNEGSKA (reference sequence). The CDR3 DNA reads TGCAGTGGCACCCCAGGGGGCTCGGAGCCCCAGCATTTT. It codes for CSGTPGGSEPQHF.

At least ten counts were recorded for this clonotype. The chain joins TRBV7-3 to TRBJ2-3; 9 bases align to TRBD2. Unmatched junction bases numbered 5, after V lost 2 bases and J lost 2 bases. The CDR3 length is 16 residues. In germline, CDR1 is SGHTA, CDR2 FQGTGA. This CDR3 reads CASSLGASGDTDTQYF. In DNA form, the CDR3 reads TGTGCCAGCAGCTTAGGTGCTAGCGGGGACACAGATACGCAGTATTTT. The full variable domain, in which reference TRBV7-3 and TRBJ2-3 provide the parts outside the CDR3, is GAGVSQTPSNKVTEKGKYVELRCDPISGHTALYWYRQSLGQGPEFLIYFQGTGAADDSGLPNDRFFAVRPEGSVSTLKIQRTERGDSAVYLCASSLGASGDTDTQYFGPGTRLTVL.

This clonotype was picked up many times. The CDR3 sequence is CASSRSSSTDTQYF. CDR3 DNA: TGTGCCAGCAGCCGTTCTAGCAGCACAGATACGCAGTATTTT. The chain is built from TRBV5-5 and TRBJ2-3; tentatively, D is TRBD2 (5 bases). This CDR3 comprises 14 residues. The germline V gene has CDR1 SGHKS and CDR2 YYEKEE (reference sequence). Trimming left V 4 bases short and J 0 bases short, with 9 bases between. Full variable domain (rest looked up from reference TRBV5-5 and TRBJ2-3): DAGVTQSPTHLIKTRGQQVTLRCSPISGHKSVSWYQQVLGQGPQFIFQYYEKEERGRGNFPDRFSARQFPNYSSELNVNALLLGDSALYLCASSRSSSTDTQYFGPGTRLTVL.

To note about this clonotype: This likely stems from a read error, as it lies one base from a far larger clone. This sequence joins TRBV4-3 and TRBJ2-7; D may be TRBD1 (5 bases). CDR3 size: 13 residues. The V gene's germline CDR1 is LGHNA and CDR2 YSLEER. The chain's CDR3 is CAGSRDSSYEQYF. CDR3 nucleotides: TGCGCCGGCAGCCGAGACAGCTCCTACGAGCAGTACTTC.

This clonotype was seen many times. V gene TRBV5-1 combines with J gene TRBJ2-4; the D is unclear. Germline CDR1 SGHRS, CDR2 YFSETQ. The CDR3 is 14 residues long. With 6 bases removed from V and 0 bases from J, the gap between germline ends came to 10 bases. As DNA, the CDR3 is TGCGCCAGCAAGCAGACTCTAGCCAAAAACATTCAGTACTTC. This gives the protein CASKQTLAKNIQYF.

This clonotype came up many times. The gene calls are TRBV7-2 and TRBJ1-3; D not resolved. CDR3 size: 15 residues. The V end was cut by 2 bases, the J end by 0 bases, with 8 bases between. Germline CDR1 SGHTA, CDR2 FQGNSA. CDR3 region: CASSLLVSSGNTIYF. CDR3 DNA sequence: TGTGCCAGCAGCTTATTGGTCTCCTCTGGAAACACCATATATTTT.

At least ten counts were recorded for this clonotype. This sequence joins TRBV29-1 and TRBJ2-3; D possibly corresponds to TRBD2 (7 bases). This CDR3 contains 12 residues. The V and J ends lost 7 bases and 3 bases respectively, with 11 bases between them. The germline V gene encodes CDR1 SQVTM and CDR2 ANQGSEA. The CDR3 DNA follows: TGCAGCGGGGGGGGCACGACAGATACGCAGTATTTT. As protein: CSGGGTTDTQYF.

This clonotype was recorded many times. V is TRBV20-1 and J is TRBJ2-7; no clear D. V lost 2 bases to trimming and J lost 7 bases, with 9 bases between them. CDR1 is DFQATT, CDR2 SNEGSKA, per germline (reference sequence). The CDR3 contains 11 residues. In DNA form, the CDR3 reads TGCAGTGCTAGAAATTTACTAGAGCAGTACGTC. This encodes CSARNLLEQYV.

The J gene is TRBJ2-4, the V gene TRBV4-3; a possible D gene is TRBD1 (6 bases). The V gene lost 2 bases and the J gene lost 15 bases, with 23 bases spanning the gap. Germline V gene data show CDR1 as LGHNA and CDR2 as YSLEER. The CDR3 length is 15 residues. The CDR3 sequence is CASSQTRTDTTQRYF. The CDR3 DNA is TGCGCCAGCAGCCAAACCCGGACAGATACTACTCAGCGGTACTTC.

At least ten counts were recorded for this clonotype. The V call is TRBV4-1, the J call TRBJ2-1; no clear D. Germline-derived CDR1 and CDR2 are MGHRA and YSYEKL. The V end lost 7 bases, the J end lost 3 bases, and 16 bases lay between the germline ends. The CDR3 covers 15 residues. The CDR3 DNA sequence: TGCGCCAGCATGTGGCTCCAGACTTTCTACAATGAGCAGTTCTTC. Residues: CASMWLQTFYNEQFF.

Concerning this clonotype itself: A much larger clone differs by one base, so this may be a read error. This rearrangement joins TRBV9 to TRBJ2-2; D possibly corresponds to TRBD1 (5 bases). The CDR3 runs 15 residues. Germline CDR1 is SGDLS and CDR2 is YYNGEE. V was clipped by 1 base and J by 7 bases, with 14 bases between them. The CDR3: CASSVHGRVGGELFF. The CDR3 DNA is TGTGCCAGCAGCGTACATGGCAGGGTGGGCGGGGAGCTGTTTTTT.

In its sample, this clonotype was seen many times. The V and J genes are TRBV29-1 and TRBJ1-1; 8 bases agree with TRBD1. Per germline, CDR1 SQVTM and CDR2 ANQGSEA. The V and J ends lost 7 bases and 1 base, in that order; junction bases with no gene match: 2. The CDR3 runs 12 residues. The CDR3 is CSAGQGNTEAFF. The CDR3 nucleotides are TGCAGCGCCGGACAGGGGAACACTGAAGCTTTCTTT.

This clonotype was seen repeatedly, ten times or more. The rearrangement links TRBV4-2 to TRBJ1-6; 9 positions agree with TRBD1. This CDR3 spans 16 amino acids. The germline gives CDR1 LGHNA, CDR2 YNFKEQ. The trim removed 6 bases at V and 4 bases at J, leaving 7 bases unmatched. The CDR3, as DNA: TGTGCCAGCAGTCAGCCCGACAGGGGGTATAATTCACCCCTCCACTTT. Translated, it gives CASSQPDRGYNSPLHF.

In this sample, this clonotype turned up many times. In DNA form, the CDR3 reads TGTGCCAGCAGGGGAGATAAAGAGACCCAGTACTTC. Protein sequence: CASRGDKETQYF. The chain uses TRBV2 and TRBJ2-5; the D gene is possibly TRBD2 (5 bases). The CDR3 extends over 12 amino acids. Germline V lookup: CDR1 SNHLY, CDR2 FYNNEI. The germline V and J ends were trimmed by 6 bases and 3 bases, with 8 bases remaining between them.

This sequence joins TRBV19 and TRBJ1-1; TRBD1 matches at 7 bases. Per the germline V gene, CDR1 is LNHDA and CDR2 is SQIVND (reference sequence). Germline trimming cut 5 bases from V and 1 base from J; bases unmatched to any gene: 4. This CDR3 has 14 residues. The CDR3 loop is CASSVGQTNTEAFF. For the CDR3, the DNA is TGTGCCAGTAGTGTGGGACAGACGAACACTGAAGCTTTCTTT. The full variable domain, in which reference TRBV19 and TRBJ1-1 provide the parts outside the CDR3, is DGGITQSPKYLFRKEGQNVTLSCEQNLNHDAMYWYRQDPGQGLRLIYYSQIVNDFQKGDIAEGYSVSREKKESFPLTVTSAQKNPTAFYLCASSVGQTNTEAFFGQGTRLTVV.

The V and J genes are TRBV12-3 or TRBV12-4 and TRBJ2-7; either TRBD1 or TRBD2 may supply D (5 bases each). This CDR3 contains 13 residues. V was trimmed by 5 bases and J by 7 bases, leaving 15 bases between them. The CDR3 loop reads CASSRSGALEQYF. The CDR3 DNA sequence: TGTGCCAGCAGTCGGTCCGGGGCTTTGGAGCAGTACTTC.

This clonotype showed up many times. CDR3 loop: CASSLGGLLTDTQYF. CDR3 coding DNA: TGTGCCAGCAGCCTAGGGGGTTTGTTAACAGATACGCAGTATTTT. This chain uses TRBV12-3 or TRBV12-4 with TRBJ2-3; tentative D call: TRBD1 (6 bases). The CDR3 is made up of 15 amino acids. Trimming left V 6 bases short and J 3 bases short, with 16 bases between.